This T cell receptor beta chain was sequenced in a study of blood T cell repertoires in COVID-19 (dated by TCRdb to 2020 to 2021). Turning to the overall study: The collaborator samples originated in the United States, Italy and Spain and spanned the acute and convalescent phases of COVID-19. Deeply sampled blood TCRbeta repertoires from subjects exposed to, actively infected with, or recovered from COVID-19 were included in the dataset. The prospective study material was composed of cDNA or gDNA derived from T cells, B-cell-depleted T cells, or PBMCs. The repertoires were made available in a free public database intended to serve as a resource for research on the immune response to SARS-CoV-2. Where available, HLA class I and class II types were obtained from metadata supplied by the sample provider rather than from assay-based typing. Sample metadata almost always included a de-identified subject ID, COVID-19 status, age in years and sex. The samples were drawn from two sources: the first 160 participants of the ongoing ImmuneRACE study, and about 1,300 subjects contributed by 6 global collaborators. Study-level results and caveats: The quantity of clinical and demographic metadata differed by source and by participant and was supplied without curation.

CDR1 and CDR2 were assigned from the germline V gene (reference sequence) as GTSNPN and SVGIG. The germline ends are 9 bases apart after V is trimmed by 4 bases and J by 0 bases. Counted from cysteine to phenylalanine, this CDR3 has 14 amino acids. Kept here is only the CDR3 DNA, which spans 42 bases and is read in frame from base 1. This clone has just one count. Its antigen is not yet known. Nothing much larger sits one base from this clone, and base qualities are not available. The collaborating institutions used their own protocols to collect whole blood in K2EDTA tubes. Collaborator samples were shipped for TCRbeta analysis as frozen whole blood, isolated PBMCs, or DNA extracted from either sample type. TCRbeta CDR3 regions were amplified from genomic DNA by means of the immunoSEQ Assay, a bias-controlled multiplex PCR. Processing in the source paper ran as follows. The number of nucleated cells in each sample was estimated from the amplification of reference gene primers within the assay. To quantify the absolute abundance of each unique TCRbeta CDR3 rearrangement, sequence reads were collapsed and filtered. For each sample, productive Simpson clonality was calculated as the square root of Simpson's diversity index over productive rearrangements. TCRdb re-hosts the immuneACCESS table, in-frame sequences only. Its copies lack some clones; in the studies checked, an unresolved V gene accounts for under half of them, and the cause for the rest is not known. That table is the source of V, J and clone size, and D and trimming were worked out from the DNA. The sample includes some 180,000 clones, with around 83% observed a single time. The biggest ten clones account for 6.5% to 10% of the sample.

Sequencing used peripheral blood. The TCR sequence derives from an older woman with acute or convalescent COVID-19. This chain is built from TRBV30 and TRBJ2-2; TRBD2 is possibly the D segment (5 matching bases). The nucleotides read TGTGCCTGGAATCGGGGTTCGAACACCGGGGAGCTGTTTTTT. Translated, this gives CAWNRGSNTGELFF.